The 2 T cell receptor beta chains below come from one sample, sequenced in a study of cytomegalovirus exposure and HLA in healthy donors. It was with 60 Vbeta and 13 Jbeta primers that the PCR ran. Repertoires were generated with immunoSEQ multiplex PCR, while TCRdb's copy carries only in-frame clones and drops some. The data hold about 130,000 clones, with about 74% observed a single time. Sequences were obtained from PBMCs. Receptor source: a male donor in good health and CMV-seronegative.

This clone was observed a few times. V gene TRBV30 combines with J gene TRBJ2-1; 7 bases align to TRBD2. The germline V gene encodes CDR1 GTSNPN and CDR2 SVGIG (reference sequence). The CDR3 is 12 amino acids. V shed 5 bases, J shed 7 bases, and the junction held 5 bases outside the gene matches. As DNA, the CDR3 is TGTGCCTGGGACGGCGGGGGTAATGAGCAGTTCTTC. The encoded protein is CAWDGGGNEQFF.

The J gene is TRBJ2-1, the V gene TRBV9; TRBD2 matches 11 bases. This CDR3 has 15 residues. V dropped 8 bases and J dropped 1; count of bases not matched to a gene: 5. In germline, CDR1 is SGDLS, CDR2 YYNGEE. In DNA form, the CDR3 reads TGTGCCAGTACGACTAGCGGGGCATCCTACAATGAGCAGTTCTTC. Translating gives CASTTSGASYNEQFF.